This is a list of T cell receptor beta chains from one sample in a study of blood T cell repertoires in COVID-19. Method: immunoSEQ multiplex PCR; TCRdb's copy keeps in-frame clones and lacks some. The repertoire has approximately 85,000 clones, 86% of them found once; the top ten carry over 20%. Source material: peripheral blood. Receptors were obtained from a woman of 80 years or more in a cohort sampled during active or convalescent COVID-19. Both conserved end residues are part of each CDR3. Each record gives: D gene, clone size, V gene, J gene, CDR3 protein, CDR3 DNA. A D gene is named only where the DNA matches it firmly. Expanded clones are given a class, and other clones once, few, many or no size at all.

>TRBD1|NA|TRBV30|TRBJ1-2
CAWSADTSGTAGYTF
TGTGCCTGGAGTGCGGATACCTCCGGGACAGCGGGCTACACCTTC
>NA|NA|TRBV6-2/TRBV6-3|TRBJ1-1
CASSFLQGSTEAFF
TGTGCCAGCAGTTTTCTACAGGGATCCACTGAAGCTTTCTTT
>TRBD2|once|TRBV2|TRBJ2-1
CASLKGLASNNEQFF
TGTGCCAGCCTAAAAGGACTAGCGTCGAACAATGAGCAGTTCTTC
>NA|NA|TRBV12-3/TRBV12-4|TRBJ1-3
CASSLAVGNTIYF
TGTGCCAGCAGTCTGGCAGTAGGAAACACCATATATTTT
>NA|NA|TRBV14|TRBJ1-1
CASSQGPGIGTEAFF
TGTGCCAGCAGCCAAGGTCCAGGGATTGGGACTGAAGCTTTCTTT
>NA|NA|TRBV5-1|TRBJ1-1
CASSLERGNTEAFF
TGCGCCAGCAGCTTGGAACGGGGGAACACTGAAGCTTTCTTT
>NA|NA|TRBV19|TRBJ1-4
CASSFGGAREKLFF
TGTGCCAGTAGTTTTGGCGGAGCGAGGGAAAAACTGTTTTTT
>TRBD1|NA|TRBV3-1/TRBV3-2|TRBJ1-2
CASSQWDRAGYGYTF
TGTGCCAGCAGCCAATGGGACAGGGCCGGCTATGGCTACACCTTC
>NA|NA|TRBV28|TRBJ1-6
CASTLQGSSYNSPLHF
TGTGCCAGCACACTACAGGGAAGCTCCTATAATTCACCCCTCCACTTT
>TRBD1|many|TRBV25-1|TRBJ1-2
CASASGTGLYGYTF
TGTGCCAGCGCATCCGGGACAGGACTCTATGGCTACACCTTC
>TRBD2|once|TRBV5-1|TRBJ2-1
CASSFATSGTSSYNEQFF
TGCGCCAGCAGCTTCGCGACTAGCGGGACGAGCTCCTACAATGAGCAGTTCTTC
>NA|NA|TRBV15|TRBJ2-4
CATRTAWPMDSRGPQTLAKNIQYF
TGTGCCACCAGAACCGCCTGGCCAATGGACAGCAGAGGCCCCCAGACCTTAGCCAAAAACATTCAGTACTTC
>NA|NA|TRBV7-6|TRBJ1-2
CASSLGALSDYGYTF
TGTGCCAGCAGCTTAGGGGCCCTATCGGACTATGGCTACACCTTC
>NA|NA|TRBV7-2|TRBJ2-5
CASSFGRVETQYF
TGTGCCAGCAGCTTCGGCAGGGTAGAGACCCAGTACTTC
>TRBD2|NA|TRBV19|TRBJ2-2
CASSIVAGTPNTGELFF
TGTGCCAGTAGTATAGTAGCGGGGACCCCGAACACCGGGGAGCTGTTTTTT
>NA|NA|TRBV13|TRBJ1-1
CASSLLREAFF
TGTGCCAGCAGCTTACTCCGTGAAGCTTTCTTT
>NA|NA|TRBV29-1|TRBJ2-3
CSARWTRTDTQYF
TGCAGCGCCCGCTGGACACGCACAGATACGCAGTATTTT
>NA|once|TRBV5-1|TRBJ2-2
CASRQIGELFF
TGCGCCAGCCGTCAGATCGGGGAGCTGTTTTTT
>NA|once|TRBV2|TRBJ1-4
CASSASTGTNEKLFF
TGTGCCAGCAGTGCATCAACAGGGACTAATGAAAAACTGTTTTTT
>TRBD1|few|TRBV3-1/TRBV3-2|TRBJ2-7
CATSDRGTYEQYF
TGTGCCACCTCGGACAGGGGGACCTACGAGCAGTACTTC
>TRBD1|NA|TRBV19|TRBJ1-5
CASSPRTGGAGQPQHF
TGTGCCAGTAGTCCCCGGACAGGGGGCGCGGGGCAGCCCCAGCATTTT
>NA|NA|TRBV5-4|TRBJ1-2
CASSAWTERGYTF
TGTGCCAGCAGCGCCTGGACAGAGCGGGGCTACACCTTC
>NA|NA|TRBV19|TRBJ2-1
CASSKSSNLYEQFF
TGTGCCAGTAGTAAGTCTAGCAATTTATATGAGCAGTTCTTC
>TRBD2|once|TRBV13|TRBJ2-1
CASSASGLAGQSNEQFF
TGTGCCAGCAGCGCTAGTGGACTAGCGGGTCAGTCCAATGAGCAGTTCTTC
>NA|NA|TRBV4-1|TRBJ2-2
CASSQESHPVPGELFF
TGCGCCAGCAGCCAAGAGTCCCACCCGGTCCCCGGGGAGCTGTTTTTT
>NA|NA|TRBV11-3|TRBJ1-1
CASSLDSGKDTEAFF
TGTGCCAGCAGCTTAGATTCGGGGAAGGACACTGAAGCTTTCTTT